Listed below are T cell receptor beta chains from one sample, sequenced in a study of CDR3 diversity in severe acne. TCRdb analysed the PCR reads with MiXCR anew, one entry per CDR3 protein. The table shows roughly 100,000 distinct CDR3 sequences, with roughly 51% occurring only once. The sequenced sample consisted of blood. The source of these receptors is a male donor with acne. Both conserved end residues are part of each CDR3. A D gene is named only where the DNA matches it firmly. Not all rows give a size; the values are once, few, many and, for expanded clones, a class.

J gene: TRBJ1-5
D gene: NA
CDR3 length: 15
V gene: TRBV2
clone size: NA
CDR3 protein: CASSSSPPSNQPQHF

J gene: TRBJ2-3
D gene: TRBD2
CDR3 length: 16
V gene: TRBV9
clone size: few
CDR3 protein: CASSKSAGVMGDTQYF

J gene: TRBJ1-5
D gene: NA
CDR3 length: 14
V gene: TRBV19
clone size: NA
CDR3 protein: CASKEWSGGQPQHF

J gene: TRBJ2-7
D gene: NA
CDR3 length: 13
V gene: TRBV10-2
clone size: NA
CDR3 protein: CASGMTRYYEQYF

J gene: TRBJ2-2
D gene: NA
CDR3 length: 16
V gene: TRBV4-1
clone size: many
CDR3 protein: CASSHQGIPNTGELFF

J gene: TRBJ2-1
D gene: TRBD2
CDR3 length: 12
V gene: TRBV7-6
clone size: NA
CDR3 protein: CASSTGLAGQFF

J gene: TRBJ2-3
D gene: NA
CDR3 length: 16
V gene: TRBV5-1
clone size: NA
CDR3 protein: CASSPGRGAYTDTQYF

J gene: TRBJ1-5
D gene: NA
CDR3 length: 13
V gene: TRBV6-5
clone size: NA
CDR3 protein: CASSWVRNQPQHF

J gene: TRBJ2-5
D gene: TRBD2
CDR3 length: 16
V gene: TRBV5-1
clone size: NA
CDR3 protein: CASSSSSGSPQETQYF

J gene: TRBJ1-1
D gene: NA
CDR3 length: 15
V gene: TRBV2
clone size: many
CDR3 protein: CASSRMGQMNTEAFF

J gene: TRBJ1-1
D gene: TRBD1
CDR3 length: 14
V gene: TRBV29-1
clone size: many
CDR3 protein: CSVELQGADTEAFF

J gene: TRBJ2-3
D gene: TRBD2
CDR3 length: 18
V gene: TRBV5-1
clone size: many
CDR3 protein: CASSSPGLAGGLRDTQYF

J gene: TRBJ2-5
D gene: NA
CDR3 length: 15
V gene: TRBV11-1
clone size: NA
CDR3 protein: CASSLLVLTQETQYF

J gene: TRBJ2-5
D gene: NA
CDR3 length: 14
V gene: TRBV25-1
clone size: NA
CDR3 protein: CAGASPGSTETQYF

J gene: TRBJ1-1
D gene: NA
CDR3 length: 12
V gene: TRBV6-1
clone size: once
CDR3 protein: CASSEGLAGAFF

J gene: TRBJ1-1
D gene: NA
CDR3 length: 14
V gene: TRBV11-3
clone size: many
CDR3 protein: CASSVSGSNTEAFF

J gene: TRBJ2-7
D gene: TRBD2
CDR3 length: 15
V gene: TRBV25-1
clone size: NA
CDR3 protein: CASRPRTSVVDEQYF

J gene: TRBJ2-5
D gene: NA
CDR3 length: 17
V gene: TRBV6-2/TRBV6-3
clone size: NA
CDR3 protein: CASSYPGLRGGEETQYF

J gene: TRBJ1-3
D gene: NA
CDR3 length: 14
V gene: TRBV12-3/TRBV12-4
clone size: many
CDR3 protein: CASSLANGGNTIYF

J gene: TRBJ2-7
D gene: NA
CDR3 length: 14
V gene: TRBV6-5
clone size: NA
CDR3 protein: CASSYSPDTYEQYF

J gene: TRBJ2-2
D gene: NA
CDR3 length: 15
V gene: TRBV28
clone size: many
CDR3 protein: CASSLLTEGTGELFF

J gene: TRBJ2-5
D gene: NA
CDR3 length: 14
V gene: TRBV7-8
clone size: NA
CDR3 protein: CASSLMQGQETQYF

J gene: TRBJ2-3
D gene: NA
CDR3 length: 14
V gene: TRBV7-2
clone size: many
CDR3 protein: CASSRKLFADTQYF

J gene: TRBJ2-1
D gene: NA
CDR3 length: 15
V gene: TRBV2
clone size: NA
CDR3 protein: CASSEARLLPNEQFF

J gene: TRBJ2-3
D gene: NA
CDR3 length: 15
V gene: TRBV29-1
clone size: NA
CDR3 protein: CSVRRGRTLTDTQYF

J gene: TRBJ2-5
D gene: NA
CDR3 length: 15
V gene: TRBV4-1
clone size: NA
CDR3 protein: CASSQGRALVETQYF

J gene: TRBJ2-7
D gene: NA
CDR3 length: 14
V gene: TRBV7-3
clone size: NA
CDR3 protein: CASKPGSSTYEQYF

J gene: TRBJ1-1
D gene: NA
CDR3 length: 13
V gene: TRBV29-1
clone size: few
CDR3 protein: CSGDGGMNTEAFF

J gene: TRBJ2-3
D gene: NA
CDR3 length: 15
V gene: TRBV9
clone size: once
CDR3 protein: CASSGSGSSTDTQYF

J gene: TRBJ2-7
D gene: NA
CDR3 length: 12
V gene: TRBV29-1
clone size: NA
CDR3 protein: CSVEGDSYEQYF

J gene: TRBJ1-1
D gene: TRBD1
CDR3 length: 14
V gene: TRBV9
clone size: NA
CDR3 protein: CASSLPGQPTEAFF

J gene: TRBJ2-7
D gene: NA
CDR3 length: 16
V gene: TRBV10-2
clone size: NA
CDR3 protein: CASSQVNQGSAYEQYF

J gene: TRBJ1-6
D gene: NA
CDR3 length: 14
V gene: TRBV2
clone size: many
CDR3 protein: CASSVTRQNSPLHF

J gene: TRBJ2-3
D gene: NA
CDR3 length: 15
V gene: TRBV5-1
clone size: medium-sized
CDR3 protein: CASSLSAGSTDTQYF

J gene: TRBJ2-5
D gene: NA
CDR3 length: 13
V gene: TRBV9
clone size: NA
CDR3 protein: CASSAGGGGSLGF

J gene: TRBJ2-7
D gene: TRBD1
CDR3 length: 16
V gene: TRBV6-6
clone size: NA
CDR3 protein: CASSYRRDRDSYEQYF

J gene: TRBJ2-2
D gene: NA
CDR3 length: 13
V gene: TRBV28
clone size: many
CDR3 protein: CASSPTRFSELFF

J gene: TRBJ1-5
D gene: TRBD1
CDR3 length: 14
V gene: TRBV7-9
clone size: many
CDR3 protein: CASSSRGFNQPQHF

J gene: TRBJ1-1
D gene: NA
CDR3 length: 14
V gene: TRBV25-1
clone size: NA
CDR3 protein: CASSQEDAGTEAFF

J gene: TRBJ2-5
D gene: TRBD2
CDR3 length: 13
V gene: TRBV5-1
clone size: few
CDR3 protein: CASSPGLAGTQYF

J gene: TRBJ2-7
D gene: NA
CDR3 length: 14
V gene: TRBV28
clone size: many
CDR3 protein: CASSIAGTTYEQYF

J gene: TRBJ2-7
D gene: NA
CDR3 length: 15
V gene: TRBV20-1
clone size: many
CDR3 protein: CSARAWGFSSYEQYF

J gene: TRBJ2-1
D gene: TRBD2
CDR3 length: 16
V gene: TRBV5-1
clone size: NA
CDR3 protein: CASSLGRTSGTHEQFF

J gene: TRBJ2-1
D gene: NA
CDR3 length: 14
V gene: TRBV29-1
clone size: NA
CDR3 protein: CSVSIQQSIGKQFF

J gene: TRBJ2-3
D gene: NA
CDR3 length: 16
V gene: TRBV6-5
clone size: few
CDR3 protein: CASSYSWDSGTDTQYF

J gene: TRBJ2-3
D gene: TRBD1
CDR3 length: 18
V gene: TRBV29-1
clone size: NA
CDR3 protein: CSVDPLDRGGLRTDTQYF

J gene: TRBJ2-7
D gene: NA
CDR3 length: 17
V gene: TRBV4-2
clone size: NA
CDR3 protein: CASSQVSFGGSTYEQYF

J gene: TRBJ2-5
D gene: NA
CDR3 length: 15
V gene: TRBV25-1
clone size: NA
CDR3 protein: CASSHPGDVQETQYF

J gene: TRBJ2-2
D gene: TRBD2
CDR3 length: 14
V gene: TRBV12-3/TRBV12-4
clone size: NA
CDR3 protein: CASSGREDTGELFF

J gene: TRBJ2-7
D gene: NA
CDR3 length: 13
V gene: TRBV2
clone size: few
CDR3 protein: CASRGREAYEQYF

J gene: TRBJ2-3
D gene: NA
CDR3 length: 13
V gene: TRBV6-4
clone size: many
CDR3 protein: CASSDSTTDTQYF

J gene: TRBJ1-5
D gene: NA
CDR3 length: 12
V gene: TRBV7-9
clone size: many
CDR3 protein: CASSQGAQPQHF

J gene: TRBJ2-1
D gene: TRBD2
CDR3 length: 11
V gene: TRBV5-1
clone size: NA
CDR3 protein: CASSPGLAEVF

J gene: TRBJ1-6
D gene: NA
CDR3 length: 16
V gene: TRBV3-1
clone size: NA
CDR3 protein: CASSQDPGGGNSPLHF

J gene: TRBJ1-2
D gene: TRBD1
CDR3 length: 16
V gene: TRBV9
clone size: NA
CDR3 protein: CASSVPRTGANYGYTF

J gene: TRBJ2-2
D gene: NA
CDR3 length: 16
V gene: TRBV6-4
clone size: many
CDR3 protein: CASSNSGQGRTGELFF

J gene: TRBJ2-7
D gene: NA
CDR3 length: 11
V gene: TRBV3-1
clone size: many
CDR3 protein: CASSRIYEQYF

J gene: TRBJ2-1
D gene: TRBD1
CDR3 length: 16
V gene: TRBV7-2
clone size: medium-sized
CDR3 protein: CASSLVYRGGRHEQFF

J gene: TRBJ2-1
D gene: NA
CDR3 length: 13
V gene: TRBV28
clone size: many
CDR3 protein: CASSPGVHNEQFF